These 28 T cell receptor beta chains originate from one sample sequenced in a study of T-cell reconstitution after alpha-beta-depleted transplantation in children. Unique molecular identifiers were incorporated when the TCRbeta library was constructed. TCRdb re-called the PCR reads with MiXCR, one entry per CDR3 protein. The profile shows more than 300,000 distinct CDR3 sequences, around 16% of them singletons. Sequenced here: PBMCs, mostly from graft donor cells, sampled 360 days after TCRalphabeta/CD19-depleted stem cell transplant. The receptors originated from a male patient between 2 and 15 years old who had a stem cell transplant for acute lymphoblastic leukemia, so the T cells may come from the graft donor.

For the CDR3, the DNA is TGCAGTGCAACTAGCGGGAGCACAGATACGCAGTATTTT. This encodes CSATSGSTDTQYF. This chain joins TRBV20-1 and TRBJ2-3; 9 positions agree with TRBD2. Unmatched junction bases numbered 1, after V lost 6 bases and J lost 0 bases. The CDR3 is 13 amino acids. Germline loops: CDR1 DFQATT, CDR2 SNEGSKA (reference sequence).

The rearrangement links TRBV7-9 to TRBJ2-3; unclear D gene. CDR3 length: 15 residues. From germline, CDR1 is SEHNR and CDR2 FQNEAQ (reference sequence). V was pared by 0 bases and J by 2 bases, with 9 bases between. The CDR3 region has the DNA TGTGCCAGCAGCTTAGCGGTATTCACCACAGATACGCAGTATTTT. This codes for CASSLAVFTTDTQYF.

The rearrangement links TRBV5-1 to TRBJ1-1; possible D gene TRBD1, 5 bases. Trimming left V 1 base short and J 6 bases short, with 13 bases between. CDR3 length equals 14 residues. Germline V gives CDR1 SGHRS, CDR2 YFSETQ. The CDR3 is CASSLRGGRAEAFF. The CDR3, as DNA: TGCGCCAGCAGCTTGCGGGGCGGCAGGGCTGAAGCTTTCTTT.

This clonotype has a count of ten or more. The rearrangement uses TRBV2 and TRBJ2-3; D is possibly TRBD1 (5 bases). This CDR3 contains 14 residues. The V end lost 4 bases, the J end lost 2 bases, and 10 bases lay between the germline ends. Germline loops: CDR1 SNHLY, CDR2 FYNNEI. CDR3: CASSGPGITDTQYF. The DNA of the CDR3 is TGTGCCAGCAGTGGCCCAGGGATCACAGATACGCAGTATTTT.

This clonotype was counted a few times. J is TRBJ1-1 and V is TRBV7-6, with a possible D match to TRBD1 (5 bases). Deletions cut 1 base from V and 1 base from J, with 10 bases between. The CDR3 covers 15 residues. Looked up from germline, CDR1 is SGHVS and CDR2 is FNYEAQ. Here the CDR3 DNA reads TGTGCCAGCAGCTTAGAAGCGGGGCCGAACACTGAAGCTTTCTTT. Protein product: CASSLEAGPNTEAFF.

The rearrangement uses TRBV14 and TRBJ2-1; D is unclear. This CDR3 is built from 13 residues. Germline CDR1 SGHDN, CDR2 FVKESK. V was shortened by 3 bases and J by 4 bases, with 7 bases between the two germline ends. CDR3 region: CASSQSLYNEQFF. The CDR3 DNA follows: TGTGCCAGCAGCCAGTCCTTATACAATGAGCAGTTCTTC.

The chain uses TRBV15 and TRBJ2-7; D uncertain. The CDR3 loop spans 15 amino acids. Germline V gene sequence: CDR1 LNHNV, CDR2 YYDKDF (reference sequence). V lost 0 bases and J 4 bases, leaving 13 bases between the germline ends. This CDR3 reads CATSRDGRFKYEQYF. For the CDR3, the DNA is TGTGCCACCAGCAGAGATGGAAGGTTCAAATACGAGCAGTACTTC.

The chain couples TRBV18 to TRBJ2-7; D might be TRBD1 (6 bases). This CDR3 has 14 amino acids. V lost 2 bases, J lost 5 bases, and 13 bases lay in between. CDR1 and CDR2 (germline): KGHSH, LQKENI. The CDR3 nucleotides read TGTGCCAGCTCACCATCTGGGACATTAAACGAGCAGTACTTC. This codes for CASSPSGTLNEQYF.

This clonotype has at least ten counts. V and J are TRBV11-2 and TRBJ1-4; TRBD1 matches at 8 bases. This CDR3 region has 15 residues. Germline CDR1 and CDR2: SGHAT and FQNNGV. Trimming at V came to 4 bases and at J to 4 bases, leaving 5 bases not matched to a gene. CDR3: CASSSMGQVNEKLFF. The CDR3 nucleotides read TGTGCCAGCAGCTCGATGGGACAGGTTAATGAAAAACTGTTTTTT.

This chain joins TRBV5-1 and TRBJ2-1, with D perhaps being TRBD1 or TRBD2 (5 bases each). Germline V gives CDR1 SGHRS, CDR2 YFSETQ. Trimming removed 4 bases at V and 8 bases at J, with 22 bases between. This CDR3 region has 16 residues. CDR3 region: CASSPGPGKGNYEQFF. The CDR3, as DNA: TGCGCCAGCAGCCCGGGACCGGGAAAAGGGAACTATGAGCAGTTCTTC.

The table lists this clonotype with a few counts. The rearrangement uses TRBV12-3 or TRBV12-4 and TRBJ2-7, with TRBD2 identical over 7 bases. This CDR3 spans 15 amino acids. V gave up 1 base and J gave up 0 bases; unmatched junction bases: 3. For the CDR3, the DNA is TGTGCCAGCAGTTTAGACGCGGGAGTCTCCTACGAGCAGTACTTC. Its protein product is CASSLDAGVSYEQYF.

This clonotype has at least ten counts. The gene calls are TRBV4-2 and TRBJ1-4; possible D gene TRBD1, 5 bases. CDR3 length equals 14 residues. Trimming removed 3 bases at V and 3 bases at J, with 8 bases between. CDR1 and CDR2 (germline): LGHNA, YNFKEQ. The CDR3 is CASSHGDANEKLFF. In DNA form, the CDR3 reads TGTGCCAGCAGCCATGGGGACGCTAATGAAAAACTGTTTTTT.

V and J are TRBV7-6 and TRBJ2-2; tentatively, D is TRBD2 (5 bases). Per germline, CDR1 SGHVS and CDR2 FNYEAQ. Trimming stripped 4 bases from V and 5 bases from J, with 8 bases between. This CDR3 has 13 residues. The CDR3 reads CASSSGETGELFF. The DNA for the CDR3 is TGTGCCAGCAGCTCCGGGGAAACCGGGGAGCTGTTTTTT.

There are a few counts of this clonotype. This sequence joins TRBV4-1 and TRBJ2-1; unclear D gene. V lost 0 bases to trimming and J lost 0 bases, with 12 bases between them. In germline, CDR1 is MGHRA, CDR2 YSYEKL. The CDR3 loop spans 17 amino acids. The CDR3 protein is CASSQEYEFSSYNEQFF. CDR3 in DNA: TGCGCCAGCAGCCAAGAGTACGAGTTTAGCTCCTACAATGAGCAGTTCTTC.

This clonotype was detected only a few times. This sequence joins TRBV3-1 and TRBJ2-1; TRBD2 matches at 8 bases. CDR3 length equals 16 residues. Germline V gene data show CDR1 as LGHDT and CDR2 as YNNKEL (reference sequence). Trimming took 4 bases from V and 1 from J; bases not matched to a gene: 6. Written as DNA, the CDR3 is TGTGCCAGCAGCCCTATCACTAGCGGTTCCTACAATGAGCAGTTCTTC. Residues: CASSPITSGSYNEQFF.

This clonotype was counted only a few times. V gene TRBV19 combines with J gene TRBJ2-3; D is undetermined. This CDR3 has 14 residues. Trimming shortened V by 5 bases and J by 2 bases, and 11 bases separated the two germline ends. Germline V gives CDR1 LNHDA, CDR2 SQIVND (reference sequence). In DNA form, the CDR3 reads TGTGCCAGTAGTTTAAGACCCTACACAGATACGCAGTATTTT. Translated: CASSLRPYTDTQYF.

This clonotype was observed a few times. The chain links TRBV12-3 or TRBV12-4 to TRBJ1-2; 8 bases fit TRBD1. The CDR3 loop spans 14 amino acids. Losses at the gene ends were 4 bases for V and 7 bases for J; bases not matched to a gene: 8. The CDR3 DNA sequence: TGTGCCAGCAGTTCCCTCCACAGGGGGGGTGGCTACACCTTC. Translating gives CASSSLHRGGGYTF.

The DNA for the CDR3 is TGCGCCAGCAGCCAAGTTCAGGACGGTATGAACACTGAAGCTTTCTTT. Protein: CASSQVQDGMNTEAFF. The chain couples TRBV4-1 to TRBJ1-1; D gene uncertain. Germline lookup yields CDR1 MGHRA and CDR2 YSYEKL. CDR3 length: 16 amino acids. V shed 1 base and J shed 0 bases, with 12 bases lying between them.

This chain links TRBV4-3 with TRBJ2-3; 7 positions match TRBD2. The CDR3 spans 19 residues. Germline V gives CDR1 LGHNA, CDR2 YSLEER. V lost 0 bases, J lost 0 bases, and 12 bases stayed unmatched. CDR3 sequence reads: CASSQDGLGFVPSTDTQYF. The CDR3 coding sequence is TGCGCCAGCAGCCAAGATGGACTAGGATTTGTACCTAGCACAGATACGCAGTATTTT.

This clonotype was observed a few times. V usage is TRBV15 and J usage is TRBJ2-1; TRBD2 matches at 13 bases. V lost 1 base, J lost 5 bases, and 20 bases stayed unmatched. CDR1 LNHNV and CDR2 YYDKDF come from the germline V gene (reference sequence). The CDR3 loop spans 22 amino acids. This CDR3 is CATSRVGTGHRTSGRRNNEQFF. DNA of the CDR3: TGTGCCACCAGCAGAGTAGGGACGGGACACCGGACTAGCGGGAGAAGAAACAATGAGCAGTTCTTC.

This clonotype was observed a handful of times. The rearrangement uses TRBV20-1 and TRBJ2-5, with 11 bases lining up with TRBD2. The germline V gene has CDR1 DFQATT and CDR2 SNEGSKA (reference sequence). This CDR3 has 15 amino acids. J lost 1 base, V lost 0 bases, and 1 base had no gene match. Here the CDR3 DNA reads TGCAGTGCTAGAGATGGGACTAGCGGCCAAGAGACCCAGTACTTC. Its translation: CSARDGTSGQETQYF.

This clonotype was counted only a few times. This rearrangement joins TRBV4-2 to TRBJ2-3; maybe TRBD2 (5 bases). Trimming left V 1 base short and J 4 bases short, with 12 bases between. Germline CDR1 LGHNA, CDR2 YNFKEQ. The CDR3 is made up of 15 amino acids. The CDR3 here is CASSQVGGFADTQYF. DNA for the CDR3: TGTGCCAGCAGCCAAGTGGGCGGGTTCGCAGATACGCAGTATTTT.

The chain recombines TRBV12-3 or TRBV12-4 with TRBJ1-1, with a possible D match to TRBD1 (5 bases). V was clipped by 11 bases and J by 3 bases, with 13 bases between them. CDR3 length: 12 residues. CDR3 DNA sequence: TGTGCCTTCAGTGGGGGGGACACTGAAGCTTTCTTT. This sequence encodes CAFSGGDTEAFF.

The V and J genes are TRBV5-1 and TRBJ2-1; TRBD2 might be the D (5 bases). Germline CDR1 and CDR2: SGHRS and YFSETQ. The CDR3 runs 12 residues. V lost 6 bases and J 10 bases, leaving 14 bases between the germline ends. The CDR3 region has the DNA TGCGCCAGCAAGATGGGCGGAGGCGAGCAGTTCTTC. As protein: CASKMGGGEQFF.

The gene calls are TRBV10-3 and TRBJ2-1; TRBD2 agrees at 12 bases. The ends lost 5 bases at V and 8 bases at J; junction bases unmatched: 7. The CDR3 runs 15 residues. Looked up from germline, CDR1 is ENHRY and CDR2 is SYGVKD. For the CDR3, the DNA is TGTGCCATCAGTAGGACTAGCGGGAAGGGCGATGAGCAGTTCTTC. Its translation: CAISRTSGKGDEQFF.

This chain uses TRBV4-3 with TRBJ1-5; D unresolved. This CDR3 has 16 amino acids. V lost 2 bases and J 0 bases, leaving 11 bases between the germline ends. CDR1 and CDR2 (germline): LGHNA, YSLEER. CDR3 sequence: CASSQFVGDSNQPQHF. The CDR3 coding sequence is TGCGCCAGCAGCCAATTTGTCGGTGATAGCAATCAGCCCCAGCATTTT.

The CDR3 nucleotides are TGTGCCAGCGGAACCGCGGGACTAGCAATCAGCTCTGGGGCCAACGTCCTGACTTTC. This translates into CASGTAGLAISSGANVLTF. The chain uses TRBV6-2 or TRBV6-3 and TRBJ2-6, with 9 bases matching TRBD2. The CDR3 is 19 amino acids. CDR1 and CDR2 (germline): MNHEY, SVGEGT. V dropped 8 bases and J dropped 0; count of bases not matched to a gene: 14.

Only a few counts were recorded for this clonotype. The chain has TRBV10-3 and TRBJ2-7; 7 positions match TRBD2. Germline-derived CDR1 and CDR2 are ENHRY and SYGVKD. The CDR3 sequence is 17 residues long. Trimming removed 7 bases from V and 2 bases from J; junction bases left unmatched: 17. The CDR3 reads CAIINQDWREFPYEQYF. The DNA of the CDR3 is TGTGCCATCATTAATCAGGACTGGCGGGAGTTTCCCTACGAGCAGTACTTC.